The text below deals with one T cell receptor beta chain. Trimming took off 2 bases at V and 4 bases at J, with 4 bases between the two ends. The CDR3 length is 12 residues. Germline V CDR1 and CDR2: SGHNT, YYREEE (reference sequence). The data were obtained in a study of blood T cell repertoires in COVID-19. Study-wide background: The cDNA or gDNA used as material had been derived from T cells, B-cell-depleted T cells, or PBMCs.

TCRdb's table, derived via immunoSEQ multiplex PCR, lists solely in-frame clones and lacks some. The table has around 300,000 clones, around four fifths seen once. The rearrangement links TRBV5-4 to TRBJ2-1; D is undetermined. The source is a man between 25 and 39 years old with active or convalescent COVID-19. Specimen: peripheral blood. CDR3 sequence (DNA): TGTGCCAGCAGCTTCGGGTACAATGAGCAGTTCTTC. Protein product: CASSFGYNEQFF. Variable domain in full (rest from reference TRBV5-4 and TRBJ2-1): ETGVTQSPTHLIKTRGQQVTLRCSSQSGHNTVSWYQQALGQGPQFIFQYYREEENGRGNFPPRFSGLQFPNYSSELNVNALELDDSALYLCASSFGYNEQFFGPGTRLTVL.